The 28 T cell receptor beta chains reported below all come from one sample, sequenced in a study of response to subunit inactivated influenza vaccine. TCRdb itself ran the RT-PCR reads through MiXCR, one entry per CDR3 protein. The sample includes 650,000 to 800,000 distinct CDR3 sequences, approximately 13% of them seen just once. This sample comprised PBMCs from blood, obtained 14 to 15 days before vaccination. These receptors all stem from a man aged 45-60 years who received an inactivated influenza vaccine.

The rearrangement uses TRBV6-1 and TRBJ2-3, with D possibly called TRBD1 or TRBD2 (5 bases each). The CDR3 covers 14 residues. Germline CDR1 MNHNS, CDR2 SASEGT. V was cut by 7 bases and J by 1 base, with 12 bases left in between. In nucleotides, the CDR3 is TGTGCCAGCATGGACGGGGACCGCACAGATACGCAGTATTTT. Translating it yields CASMDGDRTDTQYF.

There are many counts of this clonotype. The rearrangement links TRBV20-1 to TRBJ1-1; 12 bases match TRBD1. Germline V gene sequence: CDR1 DFQATT, CDR2 SNEGSKA (reference sequence). CDR3 length: 13 amino acids. The V and J ends lost 1 base and 11 bases, in that order; junction bases with no gene match: 5. The CDR3, as DNA: TGCAGTGCTAGAGTTCCGGGACAGGGGGCCGCTTTCTTT. It translates to CSARVPGQGAAFF.

The chain links TRBV4-1 to TRBJ2-7; TRBD2 aligns across 7 bases. The germline gives CDR1 MGHRA, CDR2 YSYEKL. CDR3 length equals 15 residues. The V segment lost 0 bases and the J segment 3 bases; nucleotides outside the gene matches: 5. The chain's CDR3 is CASSQDPSGVYEQYF. For the CDR3, the DNA is TGCGCCAGCAGCCAAGATCCCAGCGGGGTCTACGAGCAGTACTTC.

This clonotype was picked up a small number of times. The rearrangement links TRBV5-1 to TRBJ2-7; the D gene is possibly TRBD1 (6 bases). Per the germline V gene, CDR1 is SGHRS and CDR2 is YFSETQ. Trimming took 4 bases from V and 2 from J, leaving 13 bases between them. The CDR3 has 14 amino acids. CDR3 sequence (DNA): TGCGCCAGCAGCCCTAAACAGGGAACCTACGAGCAGTACTTC. Protein sequence: CASSPKQGTYEQYF.

The chain joins TRBV5-1 to TRBJ2-2; D could derive from TRBD1 or TRBD2 (5 bases each). CDR3 length: 17 amino acids. CDR1 is SGHRS and CDR2 is YFSETQ in the germline V gene. V was trimmed by 0 bases and J by 3 bases, leaving 15 bases between them. The CDR3 sequence is CASSLEVWQGHTGELFF. In DNA, the CDR3 is TGCGCCAGCAGCTTGGAGGTTTGGCAGGGACACACCGGGGAGCTGTTTTTT.

This chain connects TRBV4-3 to TRBJ1-2; D is unresolved. The V end lost 0 bases, the J end lost 7 bases, and 15 bases lay between the germline ends. In germline, CDR1 is LGHNA, CDR2 YSLEER. The CDR3 totals 15 residues. DNA of the CDR3: TGCGCCAGCAGCCAAGATAATAGGGTGCTAGCTGGCTACACCTTC. Translating gives CASSQDNRVLAGYTF.

This chain links TRBV11-2 with TRBJ1-2, with a possible D match to TRBD1 (6 bases). V was trimmed by 5 bases and J by 8 bases, leaving 15 bases between them. Germline V gene lookup returns CDR1 SGHAT and CDR2 FQNNGV. The CDR3 covers 13 residues. The CDR3 DNA is TGTGCCAGCAGCGTGGGGGGGGCTGGGGGCTACACCTTC. Its protein is CASSVGGAGGYTF.

This chain uses TRBV3-1 with TRBJ1-6; TRBD1 is a possible D gene (5 bases). The CDR3 covers 13 residues. Germline V gene data show CDR1 as LGHDT and CDR2 as YNNKEL (reference sequence). The V gene lost 8 bases and the J gene lost 7 bases, with 12 bases spanning the gap. The CDR3 coding sequence is TGTGCCAGCGGCGACAGCAGGAATTCACCCCTCCACTTT. Residues: CASGDSRNSPLHF.

The chain couples TRBV5-1 to TRBJ1-2; D unclear. V was shortened by 0 bases and J by 4 bases, with 10 bases between the two germline ends. Germline CDR1 and CDR2: SGHRS and YFSETQ. The CDR3 sequence is 14 residues long. CDR3 in amino acids: CASSLAVETYGYTF. Written as DNA, the CDR3 is TGCGCCAGCAGCTTGGCCGTGGAGACCTATGGCTACACCTTC. Variable domain in full (rest from reference TRBV5-1 and TRBJ1-2): KAGVTQTPRYLIKTRGQQVTLSCSPISGHRSVSWYQQTPGQGLQFLFEYFSETQRNKGNFPGRFSGRQFSNSRSEMNVSTLELGDSALYLCASSLAVETYGYTFGSGTRLTVV.

Many counts were recorded for this clonotype. The chain recombines TRBV29-1 with TRBJ2-7, with TRBD2 identical over 12 bases. J gave up 2 bases and V 6 bases, and 5 bases lay outside the gene matches. Germline V gene lookup returns CDR1 SQVTM and CDR2 ANQGSEA. This CDR3 is 14 amino acids long. The CDR3 reads CSVVPSGRAYEQYF. The CDR3 DNA reads as TGCAGCGTAGTTCCTAGCGGGAGGGCCTACGAGCAGTACTTC.

The chain joins TRBV20-1 to TRBJ2-1; TRBD2 matches at 7 bases. This CDR3 region has 13 residues. Germline CDR1 reads DFQATT; CDR2 reads SNEGSKA (reference sequence). Germline trimming cut 5 bases from V and 7 bases from J; bases unmatched to any gene: 8. The CDR3 loop is CSAGRAGLNEQFF. CDR3 DNA: TGCAGTGCTGGAAGAGCGGGATTGAATGAGCAGTTCTTC.

The V call is TRBV20-1, the J call TRBJ2-1; perhaps TRBD2 as D (5 bases). The length of the CDR3 is 14 residues. The germline V gene has CDR1 DFQATT and CDR2 SNEGSKA (reference sequence). V dropped 2 bases and J dropped 0 bases, with 8 bases sitting between them. CDR3 sequence: CSARRSGSYNEQFF. In nucleotides, the CDR3 is TGCAGTGCTAGACGGAGCGGCTCCTACAATGAGCAGTTCTTC.

This clonotype occurred a few times. This chain uses TRBV5-6 with TRBJ2-7; D is undetermined. The germline CDR1 and CDR2 sequences are SGHDT and YYEEEE. V was clipped by 1 base and J by 6 bases, with 20 bases between them. CDR3 length equals 16 residues. The CDR3 DNA follows: TGTGCCAGCAGCTTGTTGGCACTAACCTTCGTCGGCGAGCAGTACTTC. Encoded protein: CASSLLALTFVGEQYF.

The V call is TRBV28, the J call TRBJ1-5; D is uncertain. The CDR3 has 15 residues. Germline assignment: CDR1 MDHEN and CDR2 SYDVKM. Deletions cut 2 bases from V and 0 bases from J, with 8 bases between. CDR3 bases: TGTGCCAGCAGTTTAGCAGCTTATAGCAATCAGCCCCAGCATTTT. Amino acid sequence: CASSLAAYSNQPQHF.

This clonotype occurred many times. The chain links TRBV5-1 to TRBJ2-5; tentatively, D is TRBD1 or TRBD2 (5 bases each). V shed 4 bases and J shed 2 bases, with 12 bases lying between them. Germline V CDR1 and CDR2: SGHRS, YFSETQ. This CDR3 has 14 residues. CDR3 amino acids: CASSLGAAQETQYF. The CDR3 coding sequence is TGCGCCAGCAGCCTCGGGGCAGCGCAAGAGACCCAGTACTTC. Filled out from reference TRBV5-1 and TRBJ2-5, the complete variable domain reads KAGVTQTPRYLIKTRGQQVTLSCSPISGHRSVSWYQQTPGQGLQFLFEYFSETQRNKGNFPGRFSGRQFSNSRSEMNVSTLELGDSALYLCASSLGAAQETQYFGPGTRLLVL.

This clonotype was counted at least ten times. The chain has TRBV27 and TRBJ2-1; 8 nucleotides align to TRBD1. Germline trimming cut 4 bases from V and 6 bases from J; bases unmatched to any gene: 11. Germline V gene data show CDR1 as MNHEY and CDR2 as SMNVEV (reference sequence). There are 16 residues in the CDR3. This CDR3 is CASSSLGQGGFNEQFF. The CDR3 bases are TGTGCCAGCAGTTCCCTAGGACAGGGTGGGTTCAATGAGCAGTTCTTC.

This clonotype was seen only a few times. The chain uses TRBV20-1 and TRBJ2-1, with 11 nucleotides matching TRBD2. Looked up from germline, CDR1 is DFQATT and CDR2 is SNEGSKA (reference sequence). The CDR3 extends over 16 amino acids. V lost 6 bases, J lost 0 bases, and 7 bases stayed unmatched. The CDR3 loop reads CSAPRLAGSSYNEQFF. DNA for the CDR3: TGCAGTGCCCCGAGACTAGCGGGATCCTCCTACAATGAGCAGTTCTTC.

The chain combines TRBV7-2 with TRBJ2-3; D remains ambiguous. The germline V gene has CDR1 SGHTA and CDR2 FQGNSA. V lost 5 bases and J lost 0, with 12 bases in between. There are 15 residues in the CDR3. CDR3 coding DNA: TGTGCCAGCAGCCGGACGTACACTAGCACAGATACGCAGTATTTT. Translating it yields CASSRTYTSTDTQYF.

This clonotype was found a few times. This chain links TRBV12-3 or TRBV12-4 with TRBJ1-2; D remains unclear. Trimming shortened V by 4 bases and J by 4 bases, and 13 bases separated the two germline ends. The CDR3 runs 14 residues. DNA for the CDR3: TGTGCCAGCAGTTCGTCCATGGGATCCTATGGCTACACCTTC. Its protein product is CASSSSMGSYGYTF.

In nucleotides, the CDR3 is TGTGCCAGCAGTGCCTCGACTAGCGGGGGCACAGATACGCAGTATTTT. It specifies CASSASTSGGTDTQYF. The chain uses TRBV6-4 and TRBJ2-3; 11 bases match TRBD2. The CDR3 extends over 16 amino acids. Trimming cost V 4 bases and J 1 base; bases outside gene matches: 4. Looked up from germline, CDR1 is MRHNA and CDR2 is SNTAGT.

This chain links TRBV12-3 or TRBV12-4 with TRBJ2-1; either TRBD1 or TRBD2 may fit D (5 bases each). This CDR3 is 17 amino acids long. V was trimmed by 4 bases and J by 0 bases, leaving 16 bases between them. CDR3 protein: CASSSPTAGSSYNEQFF. CDR3 DNA sequence: TGTGCCAGCAGTTCCCCCACTGCAGGGAGCTCCTACAATGAGCAGTTCTTC.

The chain is built from TRBV28 and TRBJ2-1, with 12 positions matching TRBD2. V dropped 10 bases and J dropped 6; count of bases not matched to a gene: 7. CDR3 length: 14 amino acids. CDR1 and CDR2 from the germline V gene are MDHEN and SYDVKM. The CDR3 coding sequence is TGTGCCACCCGAGGACTAGCGGGGATCAATGAGCAGTTCTTC. Encoded protein: CATRGLAGINEQFF.

This clonotype came up many times. The chain carries TRBV12-3 or TRBV12-4 and TRBJ2-1, with TRBD2 identical over 9 bases. V gave up 6 bases and J gave up 7 bases; unmatched junction bases: 10. The CDR3 extends over 15 amino acids. CDR3 nucleotides: TGTGCCAGCAGCCCTATGCGGGGGGGCAAGAATGAGCAGTTCTTC. Amino acid sequence: CASSPMRGGKNEQFF.

This clonotype was seen repeatedly, ten times or more. The chain carries TRBV6-5 and TRBJ2-7; 7 bases align to TRBD1. The CDR3 length is 18 residues. Germline CDR1 reads MNHEY; CDR2 reads SVGAGI. V trimming: 0 bases; J trimming: 3 bases; junction bases outside the gene matches: 14. The CDR3 coding sequence is TGTGCCAGCAGTTACTCGAAACATTCAGCAGGGGGAAACTACGAGCAGTACTTC. It yields the protein CASSYSKHSAGGNYEQYF.

This clonotype was detected a few times. The V call is TRBV20-1, the J call TRBJ1-1; no clear D. The CDR3 is 11 residues long. V gave up 3 bases and J gave up 1 base, with 3 bases separating them. Germline lookup yields CDR1 DFQATT and CDR2 SNEGSKA (reference sequence). The CDR3 is CSASRNTEAFF. CDR3 bases: TGCAGTGCTAGTCGGAACACTGAAGCTTTCTTT.

This clonotype was picked up many times. A read error may produce the germline difference seen at one junction end. The chain links TRBV5-1 to TRBJ2-2; the D is unclear. The CDR3 extends over 15 amino acids. Germline values: CDR1 SGHRS, CDR2 YFSETQ. CDR3 DNA sequence: TGTGCCAGCTCACCACGGCAGACTAACACCGGGGAGCTGTTTTTT. It encodes CASSPRQTNTGELFF.

This rearrangement joins TRBV9 to TRBJ2-3, with TRBD1 matching 7 bases. The trim removed 0 bases at V and 0 bases at J, leaving 4 bases unmatched. The CDR3 sequence is 16 residues long. Germline V gene sequence: CDR1 SGDLS, CDR2 YYNGEE. This chain's CDR3 is CASSVEYRGSTDTQYF. The CDR3 DNA sequence: TGTGCCAGCAGCGTAGAGTACAGGGGTAGCACAGATACGCAGTATTTT.

This clonotype has at least ten counts. The chain uses TRBV12-3 or TRBV12-4 and TRBJ1-5; 8 bases map to TRBD1. CDR3 length equals 15 residues. The V gene end was trimmed by 3 bases and the J gene end by 1 base; junction bases not matched to a gene: 2. The CDR3 DNA reads TGTGCCAGCAGTTTGAGACAGGGGAGCAATCAGCCCCAGCATTTT. This sequence encodes CASSLRQGSNQPQHF.